This is a list of T cell receptor beta chains from one sample in a study of synovial regulatory T cells in juvenile arthritis. Using immunoSEQ multiplex PCR, the repertoire was profiled, and TCRdb retains in-frame clones only, with some absent. Its table records just under 10,000 clones. The sample was Treg cells from blood. These receptor sequences come from a donor younger than 30 with juvenile idiopathic arthritis. Each CDR3 is given with its conserved first and last residue. Fields, in order: J gene, V gene, CDR3 protein.

TRBJ1-3 | TRBV5-4 | CASSLGRVPRTIYF
TRBJ2-7 | TRBV5-1 | CASSWGQGGTYEQYF
TRBJ1-5 | TRBV5-6 | CASSPFARGNQPQHF
TRBJ1-1 | TRBV4-1 | CASSQTNTEAFF
TRBJ1-6 | TRBV9 | CASSAVDRARSPLHF
TRBJ2-1 | TRBV21-1 | CARVHRMGQKHNEQFF
TRBJ1-5 | TRBV19 | CASRKGYQPQHF
TRBJ2-3 | TRBV5-1 | CASSPPGGSLTDTQYF
TRBJ2-1 | TRBV7-2 | CASSLGGPTNEQFF
TRBJ1-3 | TRBV6-5 | CASSFRGENTIYF
TRBJ1-2 | TRBV28 | CASSLTGVPGYTF
TRBJ1-2 | TRBV10-3 | CATAPGQGIGHNYGYTF
TRBJ1-6 | TRBV4-1 | CASSPRDRGGSPLHF
TRBJ1-4 | TRBV5-1 | CASSLEGATNEKLFF
TRBJ1-6 | TRBV19 | CASSELDRGRTPLHF
TRBJ2-7 | TRBV4-1 | CASSQIGQGGLAGRNYYEQYF
TRBJ2-7 | TRBV5-1 | CASSGAPGGEQYF
TRBJ1-3 | TRBV6-6 | CASTRPGRSGNTIYF
TRBJ2-3 | TRBV12-1 | CASSSTRGGRTDTQYF
TRBJ1-5 | TRBV6-5 | CASSFGQAFSNQPQHF
TRBJ2-7 | TRBV18 | CASSPSLPRAEQYF
TRBJ1-6 | TRBV19 | CASSTLRDRGSPLHF
TRBJ1-4 | TRBV4-3 | CASSPSLSGATNEKLFF